The 11 T cell receptor beta chains in this list originate from one sample, sequenced in a study of blood T cell repertoires in COVID-19 (dated by TCRdb to 2020 to 2022). The protocol used for the library was the immunoSEQ multiplex PCR assay. Drawn from immuneACCESS, this table holds only the in-frame rearrangements with V and J called that TCRdb kept. Clones are partly lost; checked studies trace under half to an unresolved V gene and leave the rest unexplained. For this sample the table gives about 370,000 clones, of which 75% to 90% were detected only once. The ten top clones hold over 0.95% of the sample. Material for sequencing was PBMCs or T cells enriched from blood (not recorded which). The receptor set was obtained from a man younger than 30 who had recovered from COVID-19.

The genes are TRBV7-8 and TRBJ1-3; the D is unclear. The V end was cut by 2 bases, the J end by 2 bases, with 13 bases between. Looked up from germline, CDR1 is SGHVS and CDR2 is FQNEAQ. There are 16 residues in the CDR3. The CDR3 region is CASSLSGATTGNTIYF. In DNA, the CDR3 is TGTGCCAGCAGCTTATCTGGAGCGACCACTGGAAACACCATATATTTT.

The J gene is TRBJ2-7, the V gene TRBV4-2; a possible D gene is TRBD2 (7 bases). The CDR3 loop spans 16 amino acids. CDR1 is LGHNA and CDR2 is YNFKEQ in the germline V gene. V lost 2 bases, J lost 6 bases, and 20 bases lay in between. The CDR3 DNA sequence: TGTGCCAGCAGCCAATCGGCCCTAAGGGGGGGAAGCGAGCAGTACTTC. Its translation is CASSQSALRGGSEQYF.

The rearrangement uses TRBV25-1 and TRBJ2-7; 9 nucleotides agree with TRBD1. With V trimmed by 7 bases and J by 3 bases, 7 bases remained unmatched. This CDR3 has 14 residues. CDR1 and CDR2 from the germline V gene are MGHDK and SYGVNS. The DNA of the CDR3 is TGTGCCAGCACCCCGGGACAGGGTTTCTACGAGCAGTACTTC. This gives the protein CASTPGQGFYEQYF.

The chain joins TRBV18 to TRBJ2-4; 10 bases line up with TRBD1. The CDR3 sequence is 16 residues long. Germline lookup yields CDR1 KGHSH and CDR2 LQKENI. V gave up 3 bases and J gave up 4 bases; unmatched junction bases: 6. DNA for the CDR3: TGTGCCAGCTCACCCCCGGGACAGGGGATAAAAAACATTCAGTACTTC. Protein sequence: CASSPPGQGIKNIQYF.

This sequence joins TRBV10-3 and TRBJ1-5, with TRBD1 identical over 7 bases. Germline assignment: CDR1 ENHRY and CDR2 SYGVKD. This CDR3 is built from 15 residues. Trimming at V came to 6 bases and at J to 4 bases, leaving 9 bases not matched to a gene. CDR3 nucleotide sequence: TGTGCCATCAGCCTGACAGGGTCGGGAAATCAGCCCCAGCATTTT. Its translation: CAISLTGSGNQPQHF.

The rearrangement uses TRBV5-6 and TRBJ1-2; 9 nucleotides line up with TRBD1. V was clipped by 4 bases and J by 4 bases; unmatched bases: 5. Looked up from germline, CDR1 is SGHDT and CDR2 is YYEEEE. The length of the CDR3 is 14 residues. The CDR3 here is CASSAGTGSYGYTF. As DNA, the CDR3 is TGTGCCAGCAGCGCCGGGACAGGGAGCTATGGCTACACCTTC.

V and J are TRBV18 and TRBJ2-2; D is ambiguous. The CDR3 length is 15 residues. The germline V and J ends were trimmed by 3 bases and 5 bases, with 13 bases remaining between them. Germline assignment: CDR1 KGHSH and CDR2 LQKENI. CDR3 amino acids: CASSPPAFGTGELFF. CDR3 in DNA: TGTGCCAGCTCACCCCCAGCGTTTGGGACCGGGGAGCTGTTTTTT.

The chain combines TRBV19 with TRBJ1-2; 9 bases are a match to TRBD1. Germline assignment: CDR1 LNHDA and CDR2 SQIVND (reference sequence). The CDR3 totals 17 residues. The ends lost 6 bases at V and 3 bases at J; junction bases unmatched: 14. The chain's CDR3 is CASSQIGDRASHYGYTF. The CDR3 nucleotides are TGTGCCAGTAGCCAAATTGGGGACAGGGCTTCTCACTATGGCTACACCTTC.

The chain has TRBV19 and TRBJ1-5, with D perhaps TRBD1 (6 bases). Germline V lookup: CDR1 LNHDA, CDR2 SQIVND (reference sequence). This CDR3 is 15 amino acids long. Trimming left V 5 bases short and J 0 bases short, with 11 bases between. CDR3 sequence reads: CASSSGAYSNQPQHF. The CDR3 DNA reads as TGTGCCAGTAGTTCAGGGGCCTATAGCAATCAGCCCCAGCATTTT.

The V call is TRBV6-5, the J call TRBJ2-7; 7 bases agree with TRBD2. Germline V gene sequence: CDR1 MNHEY, CDR2 SVGAGI. The V segment lost 2 bases and the J segment 5 bases; nucleotides outside the gene matches: 6. CDR3 length: 14 residues. CDR3 nucleotides: TGTGCCAGCAGTTACCCCGGGGGGATGGACGAGCAGTACTTC. Translation: CASSYPGGMDEQYF.

This clone was seen only a few times. V usage is TRBV5-1 and J usage is TRBJ2-1; possible D gene TRBD1, 6 bases. Trimming took 4 bases from V and 4 from J, leaving 9 bases between them. Germline lookup yields CDR1 SGHRS and CDR2 YFSETQ. The CDR3 consists of 13 residues. The DNA for the CDR3 is TGCGCCAGCAGCCCCCAGGGGTACAATGAGCAGTTCTTC. Translation: CASSPQGYNEQFF.